The 16 T cell receptor beta chains below come from one sample, sequenced in a study of early T cells in non-severe SARS-CoV-2 infection. From the 5' RACE reads, TCRdb called clonotypes with MiXCR, one entry per CDR3 protein. The sample has about 70,000 distinct CDR3 sequences; 10% are singletons. This material consisted of whole blood, taken at baseline. The source of these receptors is an adult who was a healthcare worker with PCR-confirmed SARS-CoV-2 infection or an uninfected control (not recorded which).

J is TRBJ1-1 and V is TRBV5-6, with D possibly being TRBD1 (6 bases). V was shortened by 1 base and J by 2 bases, with 12 bases between the two germline ends. The CDR3 length is 15 residues. Germline V gene sequence: CDR1 SGHDT, CDR2 YYEEEE. The CDR3 sequence: CASSLPGARNTEAFF. CDR3 coding DNA: TGTGCCAGCAGCTTGCCGGGGGCGCGCAACACTGAAGCTTTCTTT.

This clonotype was detected only a few times. The V gene is TRBV29-1, the J gene TRBJ2-1; possible D gene TRBD1, 6 bases. Trimming removed 6 bases at V and 8 bases at J, with 11 bases between. In germline, CDR1 is SQVTM, CDR2 ANQGSEA. There are 11 residues in the CDR3. The CDR3 sequence: CSVARGYEQFF. CDR3 DNA sequence: TGCAGCGTCGCCAGGGGTTATGAGCAGTTCTTC.

This clonotype was recorded a few times. CDR3 protein: CSAEGTVEETQYF. The CDR3 coding sequence is TGCAGTGCGGAAGGAACAGTCGAAGAGACCCAGTACTTC. J is TRBJ2-5 and V is TRBV20-1; D gene uncertain. Trimming left V 6 bases short and J 3 bases short, with 14 bases between. The CDR3 sequence is 13 residues long. Germline assignment: CDR1 DFQATT and CDR2 SNEGSKA (reference sequence).

This clonotype was counted ten times or more. This chain links TRBV9 with TRBJ1-1; D ambiguous. V was trimmed by 0 bases and J by 0 bases, leaving 6 bases between them. Germline CDR1 SGDLS, CDR2 YYNGEE. This CDR3 contains 14 residues. CDR3 loop: CASSVDLMNTEAFF. CDR3 bases: TGTGCCAGCAGCGTAGACCTCATGAACACTGAAGCTTTCTTT.

This clonotype was detected ten times or more. The chain joins TRBV28 to TRBJ2-4; 7 bases match TRBD1. Losses at the gene ends were 2 bases for V and 6 bases for J; bases not matched to a gene: 1. The CDR3 is made up of 13 amino acids. The germline gives CDR1 MDHEN, CDR2 SYDVKM. CDR3 sequence reads: CASSLDRANIQYF. The CDR3 DNA reads as TGTGCCAGCAGTTTAGACAGGGCAAACATTCAGTACTTC.

The chain recombines TRBV5-5 with TRBJ1-1; D is unclear. In germline, CDR1 is SGHKS, CDR2 YYEKEE (reference sequence). V lost 1 base and J lost 4, with 11 bases in between. The CDR3 runs 14 residues. CDR3 region: CASSLSPRVTEAFF. Here the CDR3 DNA reads TGTGCCAGCAGCTTGTCCCCACGGGTCACTGAAGCTTTCTTT.

V is TRBV28 and J is TRBJ2-4, with D perhaps TRBD1 (6 bases). The V end was cut by 5 bases, the J end by 2 bases, with 10 bases between. This CDR3 is 14 amino acids long. Germline V CDR1 and CDR2: MDHEN, SYDVKM. Here the CDR3 DNA reads TGTGCCAGCAGTCTACAGGGTTCCAAAAACATTCAGTACTTC. It yields the protein CASSLQGSKNIQYF.

This clonotype was observed many times. The chain employs TRBV19 and TRBJ2-4; TRBD1 matches 9 bases. Unmatched junction bases numbered 5, after V lost 5 bases and J lost 0 bases. The CDR3 is 16 amino acids. The germline V gene has CDR1 LNHDA and CDR2 SQIVND (reference sequence). In DNA form, the CDR3 reads TGTGCCAGTAGTGTACAGGGGGCTGGAGCCAAAAACATTCAGTACTTC. Translation: CASSVQGAGAKNIQYF.

This clonotype was seen only a few times. This sequence joins TRBV7-2 and TRBJ2-7, with D tentatively TRBD1 (6 bases). Deletions cut 4 bases from V and 2 bases from J, with 12 bases between. The CDR3 covers 14 residues. Germline V CDR1 and CDR2: SGHTA, FQGNSA. CDR3 region: CASSSRQAAYEQYF. CDR3 sequence (DNA): TGTGCCAGCAGCTCCCGACAGGCAGCCTACGAGCAGTACTTC.

This clonotype occurred a few times. The chain employs TRBV6-4 and TRBJ1-1; D gene unclear. V was shortened by 6 bases and J by 6 bases, with 14 bases between the two germline ends. In germline, CDR1 is MRHNA, CDR2 SNTAGT. CDR3 size: 13 residues. CDR3 in amino acids: CASSQDHGAEAFF. The CDR3 DNA follows: TGTGCCAGCAGCCAGGACCACGGGGCTGAAGCTTTCTTT.

This clonotype has a handful of counts. V and J are TRBV2 and TRBJ1-2; 8 nucleotides line up with TRBD1. Germline CDR1 SNHLY, CDR2 FYNNEI. J gave up 12 bases and V 6 bases, and 18 bases lay outside the gene matches. The CDR3 length is 15 residues. The CDR3 sequence is CASRKNPGQEGTHTF. CDR3 DNA: TGTGCCAGCAGGAAAAATCCGGGACAGGAAGGCACACACACCTTC. Full variable domain (missing parts from reference TRBV2 and TRBJ1-2): EPEVTQTPSHQVTQMGQEVILRCVPISNHLYFYWYRQILGQKVEFLVSFYNNEISEKSEIFDDQFSVERPDGSNFTLKIRSTKLEDSAMYFCASRKNPGQEGTHTFGSGTRLTVV.

The rearrangement joins TRBV29-1 to TRBJ2-5; D remains ambiguous. Trimming took off 8 bases at V and 4 bases at J, with 11 bases between the two ends. The CDR3 runs 11 residues. The germline V gene encodes CDR1 SQVTM and CDR2 ANQGSEA. The CDR3 DNA follows: TGCAGCCTCCGCTTAGCAGAGACCCAGTACTTC. It codes for CSLRLAETQYF.

This clonotype showed up many times. The chain links TRBV12-3 or TRBV12-4 to TRBJ1-2; 8 positions match TRBD1. The CDR3 totals 16 residues. The V segment lost 5 bases and the J segment 7 bases; nucleotides outside the gene matches: 15. The CDR3 nucleotides are TGTGCCAGCAGTCCAGAAGGACAGGGAGGACGTCGTGGCTACACCTTC. It specifies CASSPEGQGGRRGYTF.

The gene calls are TRBV20-1 and TRBJ2-1; TRBD1 might be the D (5 bases). From germline, CDR1 is DFQATT and CDR2 SNEGSKA (reference sequence). Trimming took off 6 bases at V and 4 bases at J, with 16 bases between the two ends. The CDR3 runs to 14 residues. CDR3 sequence (DNA): TGCAGTGCGAAGGGGCAGAAGCAATACAATGAGCAGTTCTTC. Its protein product is CSAKGQKQYNEQFF.

This clonotype was seen many times. The chain has TRBV28 and TRBJ1-6, with TRBD1 as a possible D gene (6 bases). Germline CDR1 and CDR2: MDHEN and SYDVKM. This CDR3 is built from 12 residues. Deletions cut 11 bases from V and 6 bases from J, with 11 bases between. CDR3 sequence reads: CASGRGNSPLHF. For the CDR3, the DNA is TGTGCCTCCGGCAGGGGTAATTCACCCCTCCACTTT.

A few counts support this clonotype. This CDR3 reads CASSPGLAGDHEQYF. CDR3 nucleotides: TGTGCCAGCAGCCCCGGACTAGCGGGAGACCACGAGCAGTACTTC. The J gene is TRBJ2-7, the V gene TRBV11-3; TRBD2 agrees at 13 bases. Germline CDR1 reads SGHNT; CDR2 reads YENEEA. This CDR3 comprises 15 residues. Losses at the gene ends were 5 bases for V and 5 bases for J; bases not matched to a gene: 6.